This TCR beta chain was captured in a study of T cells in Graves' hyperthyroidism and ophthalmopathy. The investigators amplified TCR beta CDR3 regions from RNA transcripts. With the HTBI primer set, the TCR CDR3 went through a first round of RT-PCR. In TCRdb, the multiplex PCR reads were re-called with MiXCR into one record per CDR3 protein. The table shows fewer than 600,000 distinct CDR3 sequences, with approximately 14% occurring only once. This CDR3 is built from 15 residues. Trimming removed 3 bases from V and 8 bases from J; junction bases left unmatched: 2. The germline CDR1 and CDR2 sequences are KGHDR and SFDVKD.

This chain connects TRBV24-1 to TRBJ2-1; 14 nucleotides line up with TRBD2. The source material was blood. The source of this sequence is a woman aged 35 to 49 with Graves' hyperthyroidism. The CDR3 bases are TGTGCCACCAGTGATCCGGGACTAGCGGGAGATGAGCAGTTCTTC. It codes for CATSDPGLAGDEQFF.